The 20 T cell receptor beta chains below were found in one sample sequenced in a study of CD8+CD57+ T cells in acquired aplastic anemia. Profiling of TCR beta VDJ combinations and CDR3 sequences used genomic DNA as template. A single record per CDR3 protein comes from TCRdb applying MiXCR to the reads. The sample lists about 220,000 distinct CDR3 sequences; around 32% were seen once. The sample comprised sorted CD4+, CD8+, or CD8+CD57+ T cells (not recorded which) from PBMCs. Source of these receptors: a human donor in good health, serving as a control.

In its sample, this clonotype was seen many times. V gene TRBV20-1 combines with J gene TRBJ1-1; D is unclear. This CDR3 is built from 14 residues. In germline, CDR1 is DFQATT, CDR2 SNEGSKA (reference sequence). The V and J ends lost 3 bases and 4 bases respectively, with 15 bases between them. The CDR3: CSARDVGIGTEAFF. The CDR3 DNA follows: TGCAGTGCTAGGGACGTGGGCATCGGCACTGAAGCTTTCTTT.

Comments on this clonotype: The conserved final phenylalanine or tryptophan is absent from the CDR3, which likely points to a read error. It is unclear where the CDR3 begins or ends on the DNA, so no DNA is shown, and the CDR3 is as TCRdb lists it. The chain uses TRBV29-1 and TRBJ2-2; TRBD1 is the table's D call and was not checked against the DNA. CDR1 is SQVTM and CDR2 is ANQGSEA in the germline V gene. From its first to its last residue, the CDR3 has 9 amino acids. The CDR3 loop reads CSVGNSGSS.

The chain has TRBV20-1 and TRBJ1-1, with 7 bases lining up with TRBD1. CDR3 size: 13 residues. With V trimmed by 5 bases and J by 5 bases, 8 bases remained unmatched. Germline loops: CDR1 DFQATT, CDR2 SNEGSKA (reference sequence). CDR3 bases: TGCAGTGCTTCGAGACAGGGATCGACTGAAGCTTTCTTT. Translation: CSASRQGSTEAFF.

A note on this clonotype: It is unclear where the CDR3 begins or ends on the DNA, so no DNA is shown, and the CDR3 is as TCRdb lists it. The rearrangement uses TRBV19 and TRBJ1-2; the table assigns TRBD1, which was not confirmed against the DNA. The CDR3 has 13 residues if both end residues are counted. CDR1 is LNHDA, CDR2 SQIVND, per germline (reference sequence). The CDR3 is CAWANRANYGCTF.

J is TRBJ1-1 and V is TRBV6-1; D is undetermined. This CDR3 has 17 residues. With 5 bases removed from V and 4 bases from J, the gap between germline ends came to 23 bases. Germline CDR1 MNHNS, CDR2 SASEGT. The CDR3: CASSLPPLRDKGTEAFF. Here the CDR3 DNA reads TGTGCCAGCAGTTTGCCCCCTTTGAGGGATAAGGGCACTGAAGCTTTCTTT.

This clonotype was detected ten times or more. This sequence joins TRBV5-1 and TRBJ2-7; 7 bases align to TRBD2. Germline CDR1 is SGHRS and CDR2 is YFSETQ. The ends lost 0 bases at V and 4 bases at J; junction bases unmatched: 7. This CDR3 is built from 15 residues. CDR3 DNA sequence: TGCGCCAGCAGCTTGGGGCTAGCGGTCAGATACGAGCAGTACTTC. This gives the protein CASSLGLAVRYEQYF.

This chain uses TRBV15 with TRBJ2-2, with D possibly being TRBD1 (6 bases). Germline CDR1 LNHNV, CDR2 YYDKDF (reference sequence). V was cut by 0 bases and J by 3 bases, with 8 bases left in between. The CDR3 spans 15 residues. CDR3 residues: CATSREGHDTGELFF. CDR3 coding DNA: TGTGCCACCAGCAGAGAGGGACACGACACCGGGGAGCTGTTTTTT.

The rearrangement links TRBV7-9 to TRBJ2-1; D is perhaps TRBD2 (5 bases). CDR3 length: 17 amino acids. In germline, CDR1 is SEHNR, CDR2 FQNEAQ (reference sequence). Trimming removed 4 bases from V and 5 bases from J, with 21 bases in between. The CDR3 nucleotides read TGTGCCAGCAGCTCACCGACGAGCGCTAGCACCGACAATGAGCAGTTCTTC. This encodes CASSSPTSASTDNEQFF.

This clonotype was counted many times. The chain couples TRBV6-1 to TRBJ1-2; the match to TRBD1 covers 9 bases. Germline V gene data show CDR1 as MNHNS and CDR2 as SASEGT. Unmatched junction bases numbered 11, after V lost 5 bases and J lost 10 bases. The CDR3 extends over 14 amino acids. This CDR3 is CASSTGRDRAFYTF. In DNA form, the CDR3 reads TGTGCCAGCAGTACGGGGAGGGACAGGGCGTTCTACACCTTC.

The chain recombines TRBV2 with TRBJ1-5; 9 bases match TRBD1. The J segment lost 2 bases and the V segment lost 1 base, leaving 12 bases of the junction unmatched. Germline-derived CDR1 and CDR2 are SNHLY and FYNNEI. CDR3 size: 19 residues. CDR3 residues: CASSEVQGARYIGNQPQHF. For the CDR3, the DNA is TGTGCCAGCAGTGAAGTACAGGGGGCCAGGTATATCGGCAATCAGCCCCAGCATTTT.

J is TRBJ2-7 and V is TRBV15, with TRBD1 matching 9 bases. V trimming: 5 bases; J trimming: 6 bases; junction bases outside the gene matches: 11. Germline CDR1 LNHNV, CDR2 YYDKDF (reference sequence). The CDR3 has 15 amino acids. As DNA, the CDR3 is TGTGCCACCAGCGGAGGGGGACAGGGTGAGGCCGAGCAGTACTTC. It is translated as CATSGGGQGEAEQYF.

In its sample, this clonotype was seen many times. The rearrangement joins TRBV5-5 to TRBJ2-7; 8 bases match TRBD2. The CDR3 runs 15 residues. Unmatched junction bases numbered 5, after V lost 0 bases and J lost 3 bases. Germline CDR1 reads SGHKS; CDR2 reads YYEKEE (reference sequence). The CDR3 bases are TGTGCCAGCAGCTTGGTTACTAGCGGACTCTACGAGCAGTACTTC. Its translation: CASSLVTSGLYEQYF.

A remark on this clonotype: One base away lies a much larger clone, so this may be a sequencing read error. This chain links TRBV7-3 with TRBJ1-1; D is possibly TRBD1 (5 bases). CDR3 length: 14 residues. Germline CDR1 SGHTA, CDR2 FQGTGA. This CDR3 is CASSSGKSGTEALF. DNA of the CDR3: TGTGCCAGCAGCTCAGGGAAATCGGGCACTGAAGCTCTCTTT.

There are many counts of this clonotype. The CDR3 loop is CASSSSGMSTDTQYF. The CDR3 DNA follows: TGTGCCAGCAGCTCCTCAGGGATGAGCACAGATACGCAGTATTTT. The gene calls are TRBV7-3 and TRBJ2-3; TRBD1 is a possible D gene (5 bases). The CDR3 runs 15 residues. With 4 bases removed from V and 0 bases from J, the gap between germline ends came to 11 bases. Germline loops: CDR1 SGHTA, CDR2 FQGTGA.

This clonotype showed up many times. The chain carries TRBV2 and TRBJ2-6; 9 bases line up with TRBD1. Trimming removed 6 bases from V and 4 bases from J; junction bases left unmatched: 7. Germline CDR1 SNHLY, CDR2 FYNNEI. This CDR3 has 16 residues. The CDR3 sequence is CASSRDRVTGANVLTF. In nucleotides, the CDR3 is TGTGCCAGCAGCCGGGACAGGGTAACGGGGGCCAACGTCCTGACTTTC.

Comment on this clonotype: A read error is possible here, since a much larger clone lies one base away. This chain connects TRBV11-1 to TRBJ1-5, with TRBD1 as a possible D gene (5 bases). V lost 5 bases to trimming and J lost 7 bases, with 18 bases between them. In germline, CDR1 is SGHAT, CDR2 FQDESV (reference sequence). The CDR3 covers 15 residues. This chain's CDR3 is CASSLDCGGNQPQHF. CDR3 nucleotide sequence: TGTGCCAGCAGCCTAGACTGTGGGGGGAACCAGCCCCAGCATTTT.

This clonotype showed up many times. The rearrangement joins TRBV25-1 to TRBJ2-3, with TRBD2 matching 12 bases. The V segment lost 4 bases and the J segment 9 bases; nucleotides outside the gene matches: 5. The germline gives CDR1 MGHDK, CDR2 SYGVNS. This CDR3 is built from 14 residues. In nucleotides, the CDR3 is TGTGCCAGCAGTGCGCGACTAGCGGGAGAAACGCAGTATTTT. This sequence encodes CASSARLAGETQYF.

Regarding this clonotype: A much larger clone differs from this one at a single base, so this may be a read error. The missing conserved phenylalanine or tryptophan at the end of this CDR3 makes a read error likely. This sequence joins TRBV11-2 and TRBJ1-5; no reliable D call. The CDR3 consists of 14 residues. The V gene's germline CDR1 is SGHAT and CDR2 FQNNGV. Trimming took off 4 bases at V and 1 base at J, with 8 bases between the two ends. The CDR3, as DNA: TGTGCCAGCAGCTACGCTGGGAGCAATCAGCCCCAGCATCTT. Its protein is CASSYAGSNQPQHL.

The chain employs TRBV7-3 and TRBJ2-3; D unclear. Per germline, CDR1 SGHTA and CDR2 FQGTGA. Trimming cost V 5 bases and J 11 bases, with 23 bases left between them. This CDR3 region has 15 residues. CDR3 amino acids: CASSLDSGPYNEQYF. CDR3 nucleotides: TGTGCCAGCAGCCTCGACTCCGGGCCGTACAATGAGCAGTATTTT.

This clonotype was detected a few times. The V and J genes are TRBV3-1 and TRBJ1-5; D remains ambiguous. The V end lost 0 bases, the J end lost 11 bases, and 8 bases lay between the germline ends. This CDR3 comprises 12 residues. From germline, CDR1 is LGHDT and CDR2 YNNKEL (reference sequence). CDR3 region: CASSQDLRAQHF. For the CDR3, the DNA is TGTGCCAGCAGCCAAGATTTGCGGGCCCAGCATTTT.